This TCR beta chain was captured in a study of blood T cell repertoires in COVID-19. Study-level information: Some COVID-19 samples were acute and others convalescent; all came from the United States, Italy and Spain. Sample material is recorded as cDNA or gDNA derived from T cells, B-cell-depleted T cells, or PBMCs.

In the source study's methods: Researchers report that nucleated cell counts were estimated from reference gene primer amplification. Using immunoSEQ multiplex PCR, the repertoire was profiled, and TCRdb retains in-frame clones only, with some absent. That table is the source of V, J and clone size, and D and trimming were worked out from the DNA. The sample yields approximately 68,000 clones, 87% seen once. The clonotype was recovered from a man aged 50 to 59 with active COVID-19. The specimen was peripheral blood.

The CDR3 coding sequence is TGTGCCAGCAGCTTAACGAGTGGAGCGGGGTCGGATACGCAGTATTTT. Its protein product is CASSLTSGAGSDTQYF. The chain employs TRBV7-2 and TRBJ2-3; 7 bases match TRBD2. The germline V gene encodes CDR1 SGHTA and CDR2 FQGNSA. Unmatched junction bases numbered 11, after V lost 2 bases and J lost 6 bases. There are 16 residues in the CDR3.